These T cell receptor beta chains were read from a single sample in a study of shared clonotypes between healthy human individuals. This table comes from immunoSEQ multiplex PCR, and its TCRdb copy is limited to in-frame clones, with some not included. The repertoire consists of about 990,000 clones, with approximately 80% occurring once and the leading ten covering more than 0.55%. Sequencing was done on a sample of memory CD4+ T cells from PBMCs. These receptors came from a man between 18 and 35 years old in good health. Some clones in this sample may be carry-over from other donors' samples. Each CDR3 is given with its conserved first and last residue. The order of the fields is clone size, V gene, D gene, J gene, CDR3 DNA, CDR3 protein. D genes are given only for firm matches. Clone size, where shown, is once, few, many, or a class for clones that have expanded.

-	TRBV10-3	-	TRBJ1-2	TGTGCCATCAGCGGGGGGACACACTATGGCTACACCTTC	CAISGGTHYGYTF
few	TRBV28	-	TRBJ2-1	TGTGCCAGCAGTTCCGGCGGGAACAATGAGCAGTTCTTC	CASSSGGNNEQFF
-	TRBV2	-	TRBJ2-2	TGTGCCAGCAGGAGGCAGGGTATGGACACCGGGGAGCTGTTTTTT	CASRRQGMDTGELFF
-	TRBV15	-	TRBJ1-4	TGTGCCACCAGCAGAGTTGGCGGGGGGCCTAATGAAAAACTGTTTTTT	CATSRVGGGPNEKLFF
-	TRBV30	-	TRBJ1-4	TGTGCCTGGTCAGAAGTCGCTAATGAAAAACTGTTTTTT	CAWSEVANEKLFF
-	TRBV20-1	TRBD1	TRBJ2-1	TGCAGTGCTTGGGACAGCAATGAGCAGTTCTTC	CSAWDSNEQFF
-	TRBV11-2	-	TRBJ2-7	TGTGCCAGCAGGCGCACAGACAGTTCAGGCTACGAGCAGTACTTC	CASRRTDSSGYEQYF
-	TRBV7-2	TRBD2	TRBJ2-5	TGTGCCAGCAGCTTAGGCACTAGCGGGAGGAAGGGGGAGACCCAGTACTTC	CASSLGTSGRKGETQYF
-	TRBV27	TRBD2	TRBJ2-3	TGTGCCAGCAGTTCTCGACTAGCGGGAGGGCCCTCAGGCACAGATACGCAGTATTTT	CASSSRLAGGPSGTDTQYF
few	TRBV7-6	-	TRBJ2-3	TGTGCCAGCAGCTTATTTCGCGGGATCACAGATACGCAGTATTTT	CASSLFRGITDTQYF
-	TRBV28	TRBD1	TRBJ1-1	TGTGCCAGCAGTCCCGGGACAGGGGGGGGAACTGAAGCTTTCTTT	CASSPGTGGGTEAFF
-	TRBV10-2	TRBD2	TRBJ2-7	TGCGCCAGCAGCAAAGGGACTAGCGGTTCCTACGAGCAGTACTTC	CASSKGTSGSYEQYF
-	TRBV6-5	-	TRBJ1-5	TGTGCCAGCAGTTACCGGGACAACTCCCCAGGTCAGCCCCAGCATTTT	CASSYRDNSPGQPQHF
-	TRBV28	-	TRBJ2-7	TGTGCCAGCGGCCGAGGGGGTGGCCGCTACGAGCAGTACTTC	CASGRGGGRYEQYF
few	TRBV27	-	TRBJ2-3	TGTGCCAGCAGTTTCATCGTTGGGGCCCCCATGTATACGCAGTATTTT	CASSFIVGAPMYTQYF
few	TRBV6-5	TRBD2	TRBJ2-1	TGTGCCAGCAGTTACGGGGGGGTCAATTCCTACAATGAGCAGTTCTTC	CASSYGGVNSYNEQFF
-	TRBV13	TRBD1	TRBJ1-6	TGTGCCAGCAGCAACGGACAGGCAAATAATTCACCCCTCCACTTT	CASSNGQANNSPLHF
-	TRBV12-5	-	TRBJ1-1	TGTGCTAGTGTCCCTATCGGGAGCTCTGAAGCTTTCTTT	CASVPIGSSEAFF
-	TRBV5-6	-	TRBJ1-6	TGTGCCAGCAGCTCTTACGGGGGGCCTCACTCACCCCTCCACTTT	CASSSYGGPHSPLHF
-	TRBV19	-	TRBJ2-1	TGTGCCAGTAGTATGGGTTGGCGGTACTACAATGAGCAGTTCTTC	CASSMGWRYYNEQFF
many	TRBV5-1	-	TRBJ1-2	TGCGCCAGCAGCTTGGCTGAGTACTATGGCTACACCTTC	CASSLAEYYGYTF